This entry is about one T cell receptor beta chain. The antigen remains unidentified. V was clipped by 1 base and J by 0 bases, with 10 bases between them. CDR1 is SGHVS and CDR2 is FNYEAQ in the germline V gene. The CDR3 has 16 residues. This specimen belongs to a study of Graves' ophthalmopathy and Graves' hyperthyroidism. Study conclusions and caveats: The model forecast ophthalmopathy progression, reaching 60% to 71% sensitivity and approximately 72% specificity.

Amplification of TCR beta CDR3 regions used RNA transcripts. RT-PCR in the first round used HTBI primers; a second-round multiplex PCR followed. Each CDR3 protein gets one entry after TCRdb re-called the multiplex PCR reads with MiXCR. The data contain almost 750,000 distinct CDR3 sequences, 40% of them singletons. The sequencing input was peripheral blood. The V and J genes are TRBV7-6 and TRBJ1-3; D not certain. The sequence was obtained from an adult man with Graves' ophthalmopathy. The CDR3 region is CASSLEGSLSGNTIYF. CDR3 DNA sequence: TGTGCCAGCAGCTTAGAGGGCTCCCTCTCTGGAAACACCATATATTTT.